Shown below are 8 T cell receptor beta chains from a single sample sequenced in a study of control samples from healthy donors and cancer patients. Measured with immunoSEQ multiplex PCR; TCRdb has only the in-frame clones, and not every one. The sample includes about 110,000 clones, 90% seen only once; the top ten take more than 3.5%. Sequenced input: blood. These receptors were collected from a human donor in good health. The donor label of this sample is uncertain.

Comment on this clone: Other DNA sequences from this sample encode an identical CDR3 as well. The CDR3 protein is CASTKREGSPLHF. CDR3 DNA sequence: TGTGCCAGCACTAAACGGGAAGGATCGCCCCTCCACTTT. The chain recombines TRBV5-4 with TRBJ1-6; D not resolved. Trimming cost V 6 bases and J 13 bases, with 17 bases left between them. CDR3 length: 13 amino acids. The germline CDR1 and CDR2 sequences are SGHNT and YYREEE (reference sequence).

The chain carries TRBV12-3 or TRBV12-4 and TRBJ2-2; D is possibly TRBD1 or TRBD2 (5 bases each). The V end was cut by 6 bases, the J end by 6 bases, with 8 bases between. The CDR3 contains 12 residues. The CDR3 DNA is TGTGCCAGCAGACAGGAGGCCGGGGAGCTGTTTTTT. Translation gives CASRQEAGELFF.

This clone was recorded once. The V and J genes are TRBV18 and TRBJ2-1, with 9 positions matching TRBD1. Germline loops: CDR1 KGHSH, CDR2 LQKENI. There are 17 residues in the CDR3. V shed 4 bases and J 4 bases; nucleotides not matched to a gene: 11. CDR3 coding DNA: TGTGCCAGCTCACATCGGAAGCCCGGGACAGGGTACAATGAGCAGTTCTTC. This sequence encodes CASSHRKPGTGYNEQFF.

V usage is TRBV13 and J usage is TRBJ2-5; 7 bases match TRBD2. CDR3 size: 14 residues. Germline values: CDR1 PRHDT, CDR2 FYEKMQ (reference sequence). Trimming at V came to 5 bases and at J to 3 bases, leaving 6 bases not matched to a gene. The CDR3 coding sequence is TGTGCCAGCAGCCTCCGGGACTACAAAGAGACCCAGTACTTC. Amino acids: CASSLRDYKETQYF. The full variable domain, its missing parts supplied by reference TRBV13 and TRBJ2-5, is AAGVIQSPRHLIKEKRETATLKCYPIPRHDTVYWYQQGPGQDPQFLISFYEKMQSDKGSIPDRFSAQQFSDYHSELNMSSLELGDSALYFCASSLRDYKETQYFGPGTRLLVL.

The gene calls are TRBV2 and TRBJ1-1; D is uncertain. The CDR3 contains 12 residues. Trimming removed 5 bases from V and 7 bases from J, with 11 bases in between. The germline V gene has CDR1 SNHLY and CDR2 FYNNEI. As DNA, the CDR3 is TGTGCCAGCAGTCGGAGCAGTCTTGAAGCTTTCTTT. Its protein product is CASSRSSLEAFF.

The chain combines TRBV18 with TRBJ2-3; 7 bases are a match to TRBD2. Germline-derived CDR1 and CDR2 are KGHSH and LQKENI. J was trimmed by 1 base and V by 6 bases; bases with no gene match: 7. The CDR3 sequence is 15 residues long. CDR3 loop: CASSSNSGGTDTQYF. The CDR3 coding sequence is TGTGCCAGCTCTTCAAACAGCGGGGGCACAGATACGCAGTATTTT.

The V gene is TRBV6-5, the J gene TRBJ1-4; D perhaps matches TRBD1 (5 bases). Germline CDR1 and CDR2: MNHEY and SVGAGI. The V and J ends lost 6 bases and 8 bases respectively, with 16 bases between them. The CDR3 sequence is 14 residues long. DNA for the CDR3: TGTGCCAGCAGGTCGGGGGGAGGGAAGGAAAAACTGTTTTTT. This sequence encodes CASRSGGGKEKLFF.

The chain carries TRBV15 and TRBJ1-3; no firm D call. The CDR3 loop spans 15 amino acids. Germline V gene lookup returns CDR1 LNHNV and CDR2 YYDKDF (reference sequence). Trimming left V 2 bases short and J 8 bases short, with 16 bases between. The CDR3 DNA is TGTGCCACCAGCAGATCCGGGCGTGGAGTAGACACCATATATTTT. Amino acid sequence: CATSRSGRGVDTIYF.